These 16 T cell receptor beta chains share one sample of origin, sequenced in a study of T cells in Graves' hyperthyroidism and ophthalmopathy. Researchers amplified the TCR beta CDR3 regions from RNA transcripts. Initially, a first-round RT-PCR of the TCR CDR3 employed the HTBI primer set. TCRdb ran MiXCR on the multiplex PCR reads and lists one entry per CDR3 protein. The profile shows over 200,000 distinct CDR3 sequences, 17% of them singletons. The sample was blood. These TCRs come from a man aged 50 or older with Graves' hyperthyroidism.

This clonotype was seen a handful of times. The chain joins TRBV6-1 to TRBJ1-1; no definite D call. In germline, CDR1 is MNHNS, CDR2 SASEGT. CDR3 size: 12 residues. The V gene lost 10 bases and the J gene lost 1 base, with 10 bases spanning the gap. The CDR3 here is CATQDRNTEAFF. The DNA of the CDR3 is TGTGCCACCCAGGACCGGAACACTGAAGCTTTCTTT.

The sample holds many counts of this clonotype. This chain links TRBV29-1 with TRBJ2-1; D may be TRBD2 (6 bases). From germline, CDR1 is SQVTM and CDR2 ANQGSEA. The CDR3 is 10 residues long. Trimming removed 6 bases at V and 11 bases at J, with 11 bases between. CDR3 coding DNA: TGCAGCGTCAAGGACTATCAGCAGTTCTTC. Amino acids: CSVKDYQQFF.

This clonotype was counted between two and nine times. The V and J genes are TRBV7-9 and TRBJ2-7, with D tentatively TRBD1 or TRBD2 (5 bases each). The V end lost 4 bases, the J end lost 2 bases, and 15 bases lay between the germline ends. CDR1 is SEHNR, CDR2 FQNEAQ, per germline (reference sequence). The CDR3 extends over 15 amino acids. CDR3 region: CASSSSGPHPYEQYF. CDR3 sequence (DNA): TGTGCCAGCAGCTCCTCGGGACCGCATCCCTACGAGCAGTACTTC.

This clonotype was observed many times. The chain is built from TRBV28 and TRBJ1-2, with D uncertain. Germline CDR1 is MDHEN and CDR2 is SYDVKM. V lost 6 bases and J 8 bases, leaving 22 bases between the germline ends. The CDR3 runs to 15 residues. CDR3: CASSLGAYGWKGYTF. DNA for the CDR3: TGTGCCAGCAGCCTGGGAGCGTACGGTTGGAAAGGCTACACCTTC.

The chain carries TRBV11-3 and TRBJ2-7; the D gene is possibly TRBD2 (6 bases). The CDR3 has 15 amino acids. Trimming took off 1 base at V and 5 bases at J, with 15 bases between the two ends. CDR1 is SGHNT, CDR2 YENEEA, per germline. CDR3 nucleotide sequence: TGTGCCAGCAGCTTAGTTTTCGGCGGGACCCACGAGCAGTACTTC. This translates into CASSLVFGGTHEQYF.

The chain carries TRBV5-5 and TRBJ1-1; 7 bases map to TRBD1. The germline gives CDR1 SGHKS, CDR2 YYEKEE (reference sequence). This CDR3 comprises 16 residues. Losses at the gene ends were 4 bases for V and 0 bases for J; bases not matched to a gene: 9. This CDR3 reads CASSQTGTALNTEAFF. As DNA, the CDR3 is TGTGCCAGCAGCCAGACCGGGACAGCCTTGAACACTGAAGCTTTCTTT.

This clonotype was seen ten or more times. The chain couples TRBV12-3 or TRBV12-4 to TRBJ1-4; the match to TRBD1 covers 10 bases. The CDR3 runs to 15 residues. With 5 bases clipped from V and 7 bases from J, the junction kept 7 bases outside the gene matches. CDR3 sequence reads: CASSTGQGVSEKLFF. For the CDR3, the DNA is TGTGCCAGCAGTACCGGACAGGGGGTTTCTGAAAAACTGTTTTTT.

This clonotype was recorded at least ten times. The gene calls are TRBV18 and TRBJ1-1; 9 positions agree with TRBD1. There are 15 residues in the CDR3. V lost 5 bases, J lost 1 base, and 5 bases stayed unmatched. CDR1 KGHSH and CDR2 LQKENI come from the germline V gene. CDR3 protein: CASSAGQGWNTEAFF. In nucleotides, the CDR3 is TGTGCCAGCTCAGCGGGACAGGGATGGAACACTGAAGCTTTCTTT.

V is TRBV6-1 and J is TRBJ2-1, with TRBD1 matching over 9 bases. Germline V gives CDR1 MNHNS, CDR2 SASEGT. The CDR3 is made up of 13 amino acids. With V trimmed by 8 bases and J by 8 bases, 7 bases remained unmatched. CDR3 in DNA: TGTGCCAGCCCTCGGGGGGACAGGGATGAGCAGTTCTTC. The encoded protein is CASPRGDRDEQFF.

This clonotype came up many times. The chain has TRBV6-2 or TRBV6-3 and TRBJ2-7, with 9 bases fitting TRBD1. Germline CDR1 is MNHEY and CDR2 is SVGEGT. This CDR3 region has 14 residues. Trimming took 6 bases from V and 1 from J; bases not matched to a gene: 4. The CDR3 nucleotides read TGTGCCAGCAGGAAACAGGGGGCTTCCTACGAGCAGTACTTC. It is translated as CASRKQGASYEQYF.

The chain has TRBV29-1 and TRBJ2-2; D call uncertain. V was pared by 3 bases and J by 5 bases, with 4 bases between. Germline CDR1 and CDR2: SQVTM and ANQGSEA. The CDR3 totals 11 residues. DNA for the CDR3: TGCAGCGTTGAGATTACCGGGGAGCTGTTTTTT. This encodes CSVEITGELFF.

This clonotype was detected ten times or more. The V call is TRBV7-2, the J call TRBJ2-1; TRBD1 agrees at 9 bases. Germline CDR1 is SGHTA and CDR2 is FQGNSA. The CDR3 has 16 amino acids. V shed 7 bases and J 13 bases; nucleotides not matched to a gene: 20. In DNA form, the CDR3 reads TGTGCCAGCACCCCCCTGAGGACAGGGGTTTTTCGGGGTCAGTTCTTC. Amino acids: CASTPLRTGVFRGQFF. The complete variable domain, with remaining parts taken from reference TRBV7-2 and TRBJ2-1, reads GAGVSQSPSNKVTEKGKDVELRCDPISGHTALYWYRQSLGQGLEFLIYFQGNSAPDKSGLPSDRFSAERTGGSVSTLTIQRTQQEDSAVYLCASTPLRTGVFRGQFFGPGTRLTVL.

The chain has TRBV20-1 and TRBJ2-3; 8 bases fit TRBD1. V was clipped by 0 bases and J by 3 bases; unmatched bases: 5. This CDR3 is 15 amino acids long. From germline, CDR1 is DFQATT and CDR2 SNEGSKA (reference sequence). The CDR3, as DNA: TGCAGTGCTAGAGATCGCACAGGGGGTACAGATACGCAGTATTTT. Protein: CSARDRTGGTDTQYF.

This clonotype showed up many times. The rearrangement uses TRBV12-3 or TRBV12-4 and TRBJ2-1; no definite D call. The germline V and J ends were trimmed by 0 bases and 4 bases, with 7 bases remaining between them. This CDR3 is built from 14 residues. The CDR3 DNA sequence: TGTGCCAGCAGTTTAGCGGGTTATTACAATGAGCAGTTCTTC. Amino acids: CASSLAGYYNEQFF.

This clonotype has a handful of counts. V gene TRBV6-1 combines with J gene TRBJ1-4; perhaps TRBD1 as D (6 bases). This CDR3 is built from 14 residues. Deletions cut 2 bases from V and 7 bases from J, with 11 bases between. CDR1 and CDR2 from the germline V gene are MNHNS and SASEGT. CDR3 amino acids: CASSELRGVEKLFF. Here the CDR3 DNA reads TGTGCCAGCAGTGAACTAAGGGGGGTTGAAAAACTGTTTTTT.

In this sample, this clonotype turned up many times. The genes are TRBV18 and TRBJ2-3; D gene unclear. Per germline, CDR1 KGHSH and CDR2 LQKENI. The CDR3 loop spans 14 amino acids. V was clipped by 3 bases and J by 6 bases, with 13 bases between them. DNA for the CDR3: TGTGCCAGCTCACCTGCTGGGGAAGATGATACGCAGTATTTT. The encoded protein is CASSPAGEDDTQYF.